This entry describes one TCR beta chain. Other nucleotide sequences in the sample specify the same CDR3. The J segment lost 1 base and the V segment lost 3 bases, leaving 1 base of the junction unmatched. This CDR3 has 14 amino acids. Germline assignment: CDR1 SGDLS and CDR2 YYNGEE. This specimen comes from a study of shared clonotypes between healthy human individuals. Data came from immunoSEQ multiplex PCR; TCRdb stores just in-frame clones and leaves some out. Here the sample spans about 2.1 million clones, approximately 92% being singletons. Naive CD8 populations comprised CD45RO-negative cells positively selected for CCR7, excluding terminally differentiated effector memory CD45RA+ cells.

This sequence was found in a man aged 18-30 years in good health. Some clones in this sample may be carry-over from other donors' samples. Material: naive CD8+ T cells from PBMCs. This chain joins TRBV9 and TRBJ2-7; 10 bases are a match to TRBD2. DNA for the CDR3: TGTGCCAGCAGCGCGGGACTAGCGTCCTACGAGCAGTACTTC. Translation gives CASSAGLASYEQYF.